A single sample is the source of the 18 T cell receptor beta chains below, sequenced in a study of technical replicates of blood from several donors. Using immunoSEQ multiplex PCR, the repertoire was profiled, and TCRdb retains in-frame clones only, with some absent. This repertoire shows some 77,000 clones, about nine tenths found once; its top ten account for over 0.35%. What was sequenced was T cells isolated from PBMCs. These receptors were obtained from a human donor in good health.

The chain is built from TRBV7-9 and TRBJ1-1; the D is unclear. CDR1 and CDR2 from the germline V gene are SEHNR and FQNEAQ (reference sequence). There are 12 residues in the CDR3. V was clipped by 3 bases and J by 11 bases, with 13 bases between them. DNA for the CDR3: TGTGCCAGCAGCTTTCCGGGTCTTGAGGCTTTCTTT. Its protein product is CASSFPGLEAFF. Full variable domain (outside the CDR3, taken from reference TRBV7-9 and TRBJ1-1): DTGVSQNPRHKITKRGQNVTFRCDPISEHNRLYWYRQTLGQGPEFLTYFQNEAQLEKSRLLSDRFSAERPKGSFSTLEIQRTEQGDSAMYLCASSFPGLEAFFGQGTRLTVV.

J is TRBJ1-2 and V is TRBV29-1, with unresolved D. The CDR3 totals 11 residues. V lost 5 bases to trimming and J lost 7 bases, with 11 bases between them. Looked up from germline, CDR1 is SQVTM and CDR2 is ANQGSEA. The CDR3 bases are TGCAGCGTTTTTAGGGAGAGTGGCTACACCTTC. Protein sequence: CSVFRESGYTF.

CDR3 amino acids: CASSFGLAGVYEQYF. The CDR3 nucleotides are TGTGCCAGCAGTTTCGGGCTAGCGGGCGTCTACGAGCAGTACTTC. This chain links TRBV27 with TRBJ2-7; 8 bases are shared with TRBD2. V lost 3 bases, J lost 3 bases, and 7 bases stayed unmatched. In germline, CDR1 is MNHEY, CDR2 SMNVEV (reference sequence). There are 15 residues in the CDR3.

J is TRBJ2-3 and V is TRBV7-2, with D possibly TRBD2 on 5 matching bases. This CDR3 has 15 amino acids. Deletions cut 3 bases from V and 1 base from J, with 11 bases between. Per germline, CDR1 SGHTA and CDR2 FQGNSA. The CDR3 spells CASSLGGSGTDTQYF. CDR3 coding DNA: TGTGCCAGCAGCTTGGGTGGGAGCGGCACAGATACGCAGTATTTT. The full variable domain, in which reference TRBV7-2 and TRBJ2-3 provide the parts outside the CDR3, is GAGVSQSPSNKVTEKGKDVELRCDPISGHTALYWYRQSLGQGLEFLIYFQGNSAPDKSGLPSDRFSAERTGGSVSTLTIQRTQQEDSAVYLCASSLGGSGTDTQYFGPGTRLTVL.

The chain is built from TRBV27 and TRBJ1-2; D gene ambiguous. CDR1 and CDR2 (germline): MNHEY, SMNVEV (reference sequence). The CDR3 runs to 13 residues. V shed 4 bases and J shed 2 bases, with 8 bases lying between them. CDR3 DNA sequence: TGTGCCAGCAGTTCCGGGTCAAACTATGGCTACACCTTC. Translated, it gives CASSSGSNYGYTF.

The rearrangement uses TRBV9 and TRBJ2-3; the match to TRBD2 covers 7 bases. With 0 bases clipped from V and 3 bases from J, the junction kept 4 bases outside the gene matches. CDR1 and CDR2 from the germline V gene are SGDLS and YYNGEE. The length of the CDR3 is 15 residues. The CDR3 sequence: CASSVGASGTDTQYF. The DNA for the CDR3 is TGTGCCAGCAGCGTAGGGGCTAGCGGTACAGATACGCAGTATTTT.

This clone was seen once. The chain carries TRBV28 and TRBJ2-7, with D maybe TRBD1 (5 bases). Germline CDR1 and CDR2: MDHEN and SYDVKM. CDR3 size: 13 residues. V shed 7 bases and J shed 4 bases, with 14 bases lying between them. The CDR3 sequence is CASMEGVEYEQYF. The DNA for the CDR3 is TGTGCCAGCATGGAAGGGGTTGAATACGAGCAGTACTTC.

This clone was seen a single time. The chain uses TRBV10-3 and TRBJ2-1; TRBD2 aligns across 11 bases. The CDR3 loop spans 13 amino acids. Germline assignment: CDR1 ENHRY and CDR2 SYGVKD. The V segment lost 5 bases and the J segment 13 bases; nucleotides outside the gene matches: 7. CDR3 amino acids: CAISSLLAGEQFF. For the CDR3, the DNA is TGTGCCATCAGTAGTCTACTAGCGGGAGAACAGTTCTTC.

J is TRBJ1-5 and V is TRBV9; D may be TRBD1 (6 bases). This CDR3 is built from 15 residues. Germline assignment: CDR1 SGDLS and CDR2 YYNGEE. With 7 bases removed from V and 0 bases from J, the gap between germline ends came to 14 bases. The CDR3 sequence is CASGPGGLSNQPQHF. CDR3 DNA sequence: TGTGCCAGCGGCCCGGGGGGGCTTAGCAATCAGCCCCAGCATTTT.

This sequence joins TRBV7-2 and TRBJ2-1, with D tentatively TRBD2 (5 bases). V was cut by 3 bases and J by 8 bases, with 11 bases left in between. Germline CDR1 reads SGHTA; CDR2 reads FQGNSA. CDR3 size: 13 residues. DNA of the CDR3: TGTGCCAGCAGCTTTGGTCCGGACTATGAGCAGTTCTTC. The encoded protein is CASSFGPDYEQFF.

The genes are TRBV28 and TRBJ1-5; 7 bases agree with TRBD1. This CDR3 region has 15 residues. The germline gives CDR1 MDHEN, CDR2 SYDVKM. V lost 6 bases, J lost 4 bases, and 9 bases stayed unmatched. The CDR3 spells CASSAAGTENQPQHF. The DNA for the CDR3 is TGTGCCAGCAGCGCCGCCGGGACAGAAAATCAGCCCCAGCATTTT.

This chain links TRBV10-3 with TRBJ2-6, with 7 bases matching TRBD1. Germline CDR1 and CDR2: ENHRY and SYGVKD. The CDR3 extends over 15 amino acids. J lost 2 bases, V lost 6 bases, and 4 bases had no gene match. The CDR3: CAIRRDRAGANVLTF. DNA of the CDR3: TGTGCCATCAGAAGAGACAGGGCTGGGGCCAACGTCCTGACTTTC.

The chain has TRBV11-2 and TRBJ2-7; possible D gene TRBD1, 5 bases. Looked up from germline, CDR1 is SGHAT and CDR2 is FQNNGV. Trimming left V 3 bases short and J 4 bases short, with 13 bases between. The length of the CDR3 is 14 residues. In DNA, the CDR3 is TGTGCCAGCAGCTTTTTCAGTGGGGCATACGAGCAGTACTTC. Its protein is CASSFFSGAYEQYF. Full variable domain (missing parts from reference TRBV11-2 and TRBJ2-7): EAGVAQSPRYKIIEKRQSVAFWCNPISGHATLYWYQQILGQGPKLLIQFQNNGVVDDSQLPKDRFSAERLKGVDSTLKIQPAKLEDSAVYLCASSFFSGAYEQYFGPGTRLTVT.

This clone is a singleton in its sample. J is TRBJ2-3 and V is TRBV6-5; TRBD1 is a possible D gene (6 bases). Between the trimmed V and J ends, which lost 5 bases and 11 bases, there was a span of 11 bases. Germline CDR1 MNHEY, CDR2 SVGAGI. CDR3 length equals 11 residues. CDR3 DNA sequence: TGTGCCAGCAGTCCAGGGGTAAGGCAGTATTTT. It yields the protein CASSPGVRQYF.

The sample holds a few counts of this clone. V is TRBV29-1 and J is TRBJ1-1; no clear D gene. The CDR3 consists of 10 residues. Germline V gene sequence: CDR1 SQVTM, CDR2 ANQGSEA. The ends were cut back, 6 bases at V and 1 base at J, with 3 bases in the middle. The CDR3 coding sequence is TGCAGCGTCCAGAACACTGAAGCTTTCTTT. Residues: CSVQNTEAFF.

J is TRBJ2-7 and V is TRBV28; TRBD1 might be the D (6 bases). The CDR3 has 18 amino acids. The V end was cut by 4 bases, the J end by 3 bases, with 25 bases between. In germline, CDR1 is MDHEN, CDR2 SYDVKM. The CDR3 DNA follows: TGTGCCAGCAGTTCCAACTCACCGTGGACAGATCGAGACTACGAGCAGTACTTC. Its translation is CASSSNSPWTDRDYEQYF.

The chain recombines TRBV28 with TRBJ1-5, with TRBD1 matching 8 bases. Germline values: CDR1 MDHEN, CDR2 SYDVKM. The CDR3 has 14 residues. J lost 5 bases, V lost 4 bases, and 4 bases had no gene match. CDR3 in DNA: TGTGCCAGCAGTTACAAGACAGGGGATCAGCCCCAGCATTTT. Its translation: CASSYKTGDQPQHF.

The rearrangement links TRBV10-3 to TRBJ2-7, with TRBD2 as a possible D gene (6 bases). The CDR3 covers 13 residues. Germline CDR1 ENHRY, CDR2 SYGVKD. The ends were cut back, 0 bases at V and 7 bases at J, with 10 bases in the middle. The CDR3: CAISESGRWEQYF. CDR3 DNA: TGTGCCATCAGTGAGTCTGGGAGGTGGGAGCAGTACTTC.